Below are 25 T cell receptor beta chains sequenced from a single sample in a study of patients and donors after allogeneic stem cell transplantation. TCRdb called the RT-PCR reads again in MiXCR, with one record for every CDR3 protein. The sample yields 98,000 or so distinct CDR3 sequences, around 38% seen once. The sample consisted of blood, either unsorted or a sorted T cell fraction (not recorded which). All receptors derive from a human donor who was either an allogeneic HSCT recipient or a stem cell or donor lymphocyte infusion donor (not recorded which). It is not recorded whose cells these are; they may come from a transplant donor.

The gene calls are TRBV12-3 or TRBV12-4 and TRBJ1-3; D ambiguous. The CDR3 consists of 14 residues. Trimming shortened V by 6 bases and J by 5 bases, and 14 bases separated the two germline ends. The CDR3 sequence: CASSLIPERNTIYF. In DNA form, the CDR3 reads TGTGCCAGCAGCCTAATACCCGAACGAAACACCATATATTTT.

This clonotype was detected ten times or more. CDR3 nucleotide sequence: TGTGCCACCAGCCGTGACGGGGGGTTGGAGACCCAGTACTTC. Protein sequence: CATSRDGGLETQYF. The rearrangement joins TRBV24-1 to TRBJ2-5, with 7 bases aligning to TRBD2. Germline trimming cut 7 bases from V and 5 bases from J; bases unmatched to any gene: 9. The germline gives CDR1 KGHDR, CDR2 SFDVKD. This CDR3 comprises 14 residues.

J is TRBJ1-1 and V is TRBV20-1, with 7 bases lining up with TRBD1. The germline gives CDR1 DFQATT, CDR2 SNEGSKA (reference sequence). The CDR3 spans 11 residues. J gave up 5 bases and V 5 bases, and 2 bases lay outside the gene matches. CDR3 coding DNA: TGCAGTGCTTACAGGGGAACTGAAGCTTTCTTT. Translation gives CSAYRGTEAFF.

The rearrangement uses TRBV7-2 and TRBJ2-2; no firm D call. The germline gives CDR1 SGHTA, CDR2 FQGNSA. V was cut by 4 bases and J by 5 bases, with 8 bases left in between. The CDR3 consists of 13 residues. CDR3 in DNA: TGTGCCAGCAGCTCCCCAGGAACCGGGGAGCTGTTTTTT. The encoded protein is CASSSPGTGELFF.

The J gene is TRBJ1-4, the V gene TRBV5-6; D perhaps matches TRBD1 (5 bases). This CDR3 is 17 amino acids long. The V and J ends lost 2 bases and 8 bases respectively, with 22 bases between them. In germline, CDR1 is SGHDT, CDR2 YYEEEE. CDR3: CASSFGPMRGWGEKLFF. CDR3 sequence (DNA): TGTGCCAGCAGCTTTGGTCCCATGCGAGGATGGGGGGAAAAACTGTTTTTT.

The rearrangement joins TRBV4-3 to TRBJ2-2, with 7 bases fitting TRBD1. Trimming at V came to 3 bases and at J to 3 bases, leaving 1 base not matched to a gene. Germline V gene sequence: CDR1 LGHNA, CDR2 YSLEER. The CDR3 runs to 14 residues. CDR3 sequence (DNA): TGCGCCAGCAGCCAGACAGGGTACACCGGGGAGCTGTTTTTT. Its protein is CASSQTGYTGELFF.

The genes are TRBV4-3 and TRBJ2-2; the D is unclear. The germline V and J ends were trimmed by 3 bases and 4 bases, with 12 bases remaining between them. CDR3 length: 15 residues. From germline, CDR1 is LGHNA and CDR2 YSLEER. The CDR3 loop is CASSHLASFTGELFF. DNA for the CDR3: TGCGCCAGCAGCCACCTCGCCTCGTTCACCGGGGAGCTGTTTTTT.

This clonotype was found many times. V and J are TRBV27 and TRBJ1-4; the D gene is possibly TRBD1 (6 bases). V was shortened by 0 bases and J by 7 bases, with 12 bases between the two germline ends. CDR1 is MNHEY and CDR2 is SMNVEV in the germline V gene (reference sequence). CDR3 length equals 15 residues. In DNA form, the CDR3 reads TGTGCCAGCAGTTTATCGGGGGGCCTGGTTGAAAAACTGTTTTTT. It translates to CASSLSGGLVEKLFF. Together with reference TRBV27 and TRBJ1-4, the CDR3 gives the full variable domain: EAQVTQNPRYLITVTGKKLTVTCSQNMNHEYMSWYRQDPGLGLRQIYYSMNVEVTDKGDVPEGYKVSRKEKRNFPLILESPSPNQTSLYFCASSLSGGLVEKLFFGSGTQLSVL.

This clonotype has ten or more counts. The V call is TRBV20-1, the J call TRBJ1-2; 9 bases agree with TRBD1. CDR1 and CDR2 (germline): DFQATT, SNEGSKA (reference sequence). Germline trimming cut 0 bases from V and 5 bases from J; bases unmatched to any gene: 10. The CDR3 is made up of 16 amino acids. CDR3 DNA: TGCAGTGCTAGAGATCCGACAGGGGGGTTCCTTTATGGCTACACCTTC. It codes for CSARDPTGGFLYGYTF.

This clonotype was counted between two and nine times. V usage is TRBV5-1 and J usage is TRBJ2-7, with D possibly TRBD2 on 6 matching bases. The CDR3 loop spans 14 amino acids. Trimming took 0 bases from V and 0 from J, leaving 7 bases between them. Germline lookup yields CDR1 SGHRS and CDR2 YFSETQ. CDR3 sequence (DNA): TGCGCCAGCAGCTTGGACGGGAGCTCCTACGAGCAGTACTTC. Translating it yields CASSLDGSSYEQYF. Drawing the rest from reference TRBV5-1 and TRBJ2-7, the complete variable domain is KAGVTQTPRYLIKTRGQQVTLSCSPISGHRSVSWYQQTPGQGLQFLFEYFSETQRNKGNFPGRFSGRQFSNSRSEMNVSTLELGDSALYLCASSLDGSSYEQYFGPGTRLTVT.

As to this clonotype: The junction departs from the called germline gene at one end, perhaps through a read error. The chain couples TRBV5-6 to TRBJ1-6; 11 nucleotides agree with TRBD1. CDR3 length: 15 residues. Germline V gene lookup returns CDR1 SGHDT and CDR2 YYEEEE. The CDR3 DNA reads TGTGCCAGCAGTCCACCCGGGACAGGGGGTTCACCCCTCCTCTTT. Protein: CASSPPGTGGSPLLF.

This clonotype was observed many times. The chain employs TRBV15 and TRBJ1-5; 7 bases match TRBD1. This CDR3 spans 16 amino acids. Germline-derived CDR1 and CDR2 are LNHNV and YYDKDF (reference sequence). The ends lost 2 bases at V and 4 bases at J; junction bases unmatched: 8. CDR3 bases: TGTGCCACCAGCAGAAGAGACAGGGTGAGGAATCAGCCCCAGCATTTT. Amino acids: CATSRRDRVRNQPQHF. The full variable domain, with the rest looked up from reference TRBV15 and TRBJ1-5, is DAMVIQNPRYQVTQFGKPVTLSCSQTLNHNVMYWYQQKSSQAPKLLFHYYDKDFNNEADTPDNFQSRRPNTSFCFLDIRSPGLGDTAMYLCATSRRDRVRNQPQHFGDGTRLSIL.

This clonotype was seen a handful of times. The chain has TRBV28 and TRBJ1-5; no clear D gene. Trimming removed 6 bases at V and 5 bases at J, with 11 bases between. Germline V gene data show CDR1 as MDHEN and CDR2 as SYDVKM. This CDR3 is 13 amino acids long. The CDR3 sequence is CASRLQTYQPQHF. CDR3 bases: TGTGCCAGCAGACTTCAGACATATCAGCCCCAGCATTTT.

This clonotype has a handful of counts. The gene calls are TRBV18 and TRBJ1-1; D is possibly TRBD1 (5 bases). The CDR3 covers 14 residues. Trimming took 0 bases from V and 8 from J, leaving 13 bases between them. The germline V gene has CDR1 KGHSH and CDR2 LQKENI. CDR3 amino acids: CASSPPRDLGEAFF. The CDR3 nucleotides are TGTGCCAGCTCACCACCGCGGGACCTGGGCGAAGCTTTCTTT.

The V and J genes are TRBV7-2 and TRBJ2-3, with unresolved D. Germline V gives CDR1 SGHTA, CDR2 FQGNSA. V lost 1 base and J 0 bases, leaving 5 bases between the germline ends. CDR3 size: 14 residues. CDR3 sequence reads: CASSLVVSTDTQYF. The CDR3 nucleotides are TGTGCCAGCAGCTTAGTTGTTAGCACAGATACGCAGTATTTT.

The chain is built from TRBV6-5 and TRBJ2-6; weak D call: TRBD1 (6 bases). Trimming took 5 bases from V and 0 from J, leaving 11 bases between them. Germline V gives CDR1 MNHEY, CDR2 SVGAGI. The CDR3 covers 16 residues. The DNA of the CDR3 is TGTGCCAGCAGTCCCCGGGACACCTCTGGGGCCAACGTCCTGACTTTC. It yields the protein CASSPRDTSGANVLTF.

J is TRBJ1-1 and V is TRBV7-9; D gene unclear. The CDR3 loop spans 14 amino acids. Trimming shortened V by 2 bases and J by 2 bases, and 9 bases separated the two germline ends. Germline V gives CDR1 SEHNR, CDR2 FQNEAQ (reference sequence). CDR3 DNA: TGTGCCAGCAGCTTATACGGACCTAACACTGAAGCTTTCTTT. Translated, it gives CASSLYGPNTEAFF.

The chain recombines TRBV7-9 with TRBJ2-7; 8 nucleotides line up with TRBD2. The ends lost 1 base at V and 0 bases at J; junction bases unmatched: 5. Germline values: CDR1 SEHNR, CDR2 FQNEAQ (reference sequence). CDR3 length: 16 amino acids. The CDR3 DNA reads TGTGCCAGCAGCTTAGACACTAGCGGACTCTCCTACGAGCAGTACTTC. This encodes CASSLDTSGLSYEQYF. The full variable domain, its missing parts supplied by reference TRBV7-9 and TRBJ2-7, is DTGVSQNPRHKITKRGQNVTFRCDPISEHNRLYWYRQTLGQGPEFLTYFQNEAQLEKSRLLSDRFSAERPKGSFSTLEIQRTEQGDSAMYLCASSLDTSGLSYEQYFGPGTRLTVT.

This clonotype has just a few counts. The gene calls are TRBV12-3 or TRBV12-4 and TRBJ2-3; the D is unclear. The CDR3 covers 16 residues. V was shortened by 6 bases and J by 0 bases, with 16 bases between the two germline ends. The CDR3 loop is CASSRWAPPSTDTQYF. CDR3 DNA sequence: TGTGCCAGCAGCCGGTGGGCCCCACCTAGCACAGATACGCAGTATTTT.

V and J are TRBV7-2 and TRBJ2-1, with TRBD1 as a possible D gene (5 bases). Germline values: CDR1 SGHTA, CDR2 FQGNSA. CDR3 length: 13 amino acids. Trimming left V 4 bases short and J 5 bases short, with 9 bases between. CDR3 nucleotides: TGTGCCAGCAGCTCAGGGCGAAACAATGAGCAGTTCTTC. It encodes CASSSGRNNEQFF.

The chain has TRBV15 and TRBJ2-1; D gene uncertain. Germline V lookup: CDR1 LNHNV, CDR2 YYDKDF (reference sequence). V lost 3 bases to trimming and J lost 9 bases, with 15 bases between them. The CDR3 is 14 amino acids. CDR3 bases: TGTGCCACCAGCAGCGGACCTACGGTAGGTGAGCAGTTCTTC. Protein: CATSSGPTVGEQFF. The full variable domain, with the rest looked up from reference TRBV15 and TRBJ2-1, is DAMVIQNPRYQVTQFGKPVTLSCSQTLNHNVMYWYQQKSSQAPKLLFHYYDKDFNNEADTPDNFQSRRPNTSFCFLDIRSPGLGDTAMYLCATSSGPTVGEQFFGPGTRLTVL.

The rearrangement uses TRBV12-3 or TRBV12-4 and TRBJ2-4, with TRBD1 matching 8 bases. After removal of 3 bases from V and 8 bases from J, the junction contained 3 bases not matched to a gene. The CDR3 extends over 13 amino acids. The CDR3 protein is CASSFGQGDIQYF. The CDR3 DNA reads as TGTGCCAGCAGTTTCGGACAGGGTGACATTCAGTACTTC.

This chain joins TRBV20-1 and TRBJ1-1; D gene unclear. Germline lookup yields CDR1 DFQATT and CDR2 SNEGSKA (reference sequence). The CDR3 runs to 12 residues. The V and J ends lost 0 bases and 7 bases respectively, with 9 bases between them. The DNA of the CDR3 is TGCAGTGCTAGAGACAGTCGCCTTGAAGCTTTCTTT. Amino acid sequence: CSARDSRLEAFF.

The CDR3 loop reads CASSQSDRLAGVKNIQYF. CDR3 DNA: TGTGCCAGCAGCCAATCGGACCGACTAGCGGGAGTCAAAAACATTCAGTACTTC. The rearrangement uses TRBV3-1 and TRBJ2-4; TRBD2 aligns across 12 bases. The CDR3 runs to 18 residues. Germline loops: CDR1 LGHDT, CDR2 YNNKEL (reference sequence). Trimming took 2 bases from V and 3 from J; bases not matched to a gene: 8.

The sample holds a few counts of this clonotype. The V and J genes are TRBV28 and TRBJ1-1; D ambiguous. The V end was cut by 9 bases, the J end by 4 bases, with 9 bases between. Germline V gene lookup returns CDR1 MDHEN and CDR2 SYDVKM. The CDR3 consists of 11 residues. CDR3 sequence: CASIEGTEAFF. The CDR3 region has the DNA TGTGCCAGTATTGAGGGCACTGAAGCTTTCTTT.